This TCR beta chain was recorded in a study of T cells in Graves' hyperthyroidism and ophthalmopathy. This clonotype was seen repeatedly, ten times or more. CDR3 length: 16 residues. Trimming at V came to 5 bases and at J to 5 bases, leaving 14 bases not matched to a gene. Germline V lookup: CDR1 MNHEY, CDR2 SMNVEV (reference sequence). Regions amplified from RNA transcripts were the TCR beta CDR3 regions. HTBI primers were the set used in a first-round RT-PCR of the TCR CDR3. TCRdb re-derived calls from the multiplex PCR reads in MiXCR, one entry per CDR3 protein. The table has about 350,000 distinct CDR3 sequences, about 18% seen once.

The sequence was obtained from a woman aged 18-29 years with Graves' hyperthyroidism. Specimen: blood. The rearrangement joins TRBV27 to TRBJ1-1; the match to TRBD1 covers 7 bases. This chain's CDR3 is CASSPSSGTAKTEAFF. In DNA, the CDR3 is TGTGCCAGCAGTCCGAGCTCCGGGACAGCAAAGACTGAAGCTTTCTTT.